The rows below give T cell receptor beta chains drawn from one sample of a study of identical twins. TCRdb itself ran the 5' RACE reads through MiXCR, one entry per CDR3 protein. The table records 500,000 to 650,000 distinct CDR3 sequences, approximately 20% of them present only once. These data were likewise used in another study, on yellow fever vaccine responses in identical twins.

Material: CD4+ T cells sorted from blood. These receptors were obtained from a woman between 18 and 29 years old in good health. Each CDR3 is given without its conserved first and last residue.

v_call	cdr3_aa
TRBV6-1	ASSESMGISRNEKLF
TRBV10-1	ASTPTGYNEQF
TRBV3-1	ASSQEVAGGRTGELF
TRBV20-1	SALAETYEQY
TRBV20-1	SARVSGSSYEQY
TRBV7-9	ASSPGQAMFSGNTIY
TRBV6-4	ASSTEQGNGYT
TRBV3-1	ASSRLAGPNTGELF
TRBV7-9	ASSPREAQY
TRBV18	ASFTLAANTGELF
TRBV20-1	SARGGSAGALETQY
TRBV19	ASSLNSGFNEQF
TRBV15	ATSRDRGGGTEAF
TRBV4-1	ASSQVRGLANEQF
TRBV25-1	ASRGQFNTEAF
TRBV4-1	ASSQVRNNYNEQF
TRBV14	ASSQDEGLAGADEQF
TRBV19	ASSILRGPYNEQF
TRBV20-1	SATQGGQETQY
TRBV9	ASSETGWGTDTQY
TRBV6-5	ASSDLRTRGADTQY
TRBV20-1	SASSGREKLF
TRBV20-1	SAYTSGGGNEQF
TRBV11-2	ASSPRKRGERDTQY
TRBV4-2	ASSQDYLPGQGLATNEKLF
TRBV7-2	ASSLSGRKSSGANVLT
TRBV7-9	ASSFLGSSYEQY
TRBV19	ASSIREGGGEQF
TRBV6-1	ASSPQTSGGQETQY